The 16 T cell receptor beta chains given below trace back to one sample, sequenced in a study of response to subunit inactivated influenza vaccine. TCRdb reprocessed the RT-PCR reads via MiXCR and lists one record per CDR3 protein. The sample shows just under 550,000 distinct CDR3 sequences, approximately 24% of them seen only once. The same sample was also studied in work on T cells expressing NK-cell markers. That paper adds: A 5'RACE template switching approach incorporating UMIs was used to make TCR beta cDNA.

The source was CD4+ T cells sorted from PBMCs, collected roughly 12 days after vaccination. The receptors stem from a man aged 45 to 65 who received an inactivated influenza vaccine.

CDR3 bases: TGCGCCAGCAGCACCCGCGGCCAGGAGCAGTTCTTC. The encoded protein is CASSTRGQEQFF. V usage is TRBV5-1 and J usage is TRBJ2-1; D is unclear. Germline V lookup: CDR1 SGHRS, CDR2 YFSETQ. This CDR3 is built from 12 residues. V gave up 4 bases and J gave up 10 bases, with 12 bases separating them.

This clonotype showed up just a few times. The chain carries TRBV25-1 and TRBJ2-7; D perhaps matches TRBD1 (6 bases). CDR1 and CDR2 from the germline V gene are MGHDK and SYGVNS. V lost 2 bases and J 3 bases, leaving 11 bases between the germline ends. The CDR3 sequence is 14 residues long. Here the CDR3 DNA reads TGTGCCAGCAGTGAACAGGGGTTCCGCTACGAGCAGTACTTC. It is translated as CASSEQGFRYEQYF.

The V gene is TRBV3-1, the J gene TRBJ2-7, with D possibly matching TRBD1 (5 bases). Germline CDR1 LGHDT, CDR2 YNNKEL (reference sequence). CDR3 length: 13 amino acids. V dropped 2 bases and J dropped 6 bases, with 11 bases sitting between them. CDR3 region: CASSQSWQGEQYF. The CDR3 DNA reads TGTGCCAGCAGCCAAAGTTGGCAGGGCGAGCAGTACTTC.

The CDR3 DNA reads TGCGCCAGCAGCCGGGGCGGGGGACAAGATACGCAGTATTTT. It is translated as CASSRGGGQDTQYF. The V and J genes are TRBV5-1 and TRBJ2-3, with a tentative D call TRBD2 (7 bases). V dropped 4 bases and J dropped 5 bases, with 14 bases sitting between them. The CDR3 is 14 amino acids. Germline CDR1 SGHRS, CDR2 YFSETQ.

This rearrangement joins TRBV20-1 to TRBJ2-2, with D possibly TRBD1 on 6 matching bases. Per the germline V gene, CDR1 is DFQATT and CDR2 is SNEGSKA (reference sequence). CDR3 size: 16 residues. V was pared by 4 bases and J by 0 bases, with 15 bases between. CDR3 nucleotide sequence: TGCAGTGCTAAACGACAGGAATTAACGAACACCGGGGAGCTGTTTTTT. Its protein is CSAKRQELTNTGELFF.

The J gene is TRBJ2-2, the V gene TRBV4-3; the D is unclear. Trimming cost V 0 bases and J 6 bases, with 14 bases left between them. The germline gives CDR1 LGHNA, CDR2 YSLEER. This CDR3 has 16 amino acids. DNA of the CDR3: TGCGCCAGCAGCCAAGATCATAGGGTTCAAGCCGGGGAGCTGTTTTTT. Encoded protein: CASSQDHRVQAGELFF.

This clonotype was picked up a small number of times. The chain links TRBV10-1 to TRBJ2-1; 9 nucleotides line up with TRBD1. Looked up from germline, CDR1 is WNHNN and CDR2 is SYGVQD (reference sequence). CDR3 length: 15 amino acids. V trimming: 0 bases; J trimming: 6 bases; junction bases outside the gene matches: 3. The CDR3 loop reads CASSESQGARNEQFF. The CDR3 DNA reads as TGCGCCAGCAGTGAGTCACAGGGGGCCCGCAATGAGCAGTTCTTC.

This clonotype was counted at least ten times. This chain uses TRBV7-3 with TRBJ2-1; D not certain. The V end was cut by 2 bases, the J end by 9 bases, with 8 bases between. In germline, CDR1 is SGHTA, CDR2 FQGTGA. The CDR3 consists of 12 residues. CDR3 DNA sequence: TGTGCCAGCAGCTTATTGATCGGTGAGCAGTTCTTC. It translates to CASSLLIGEQFF.

In its sample, this clonotype was seen many times. The chain combines TRBV29-1 with TRBJ2-5; 7 bases line up with TRBD1. The CDR3 is 13 residues long. Germline CDR1 SQVTM, CDR2 ANQGSEA. The V and J ends lost 4 bases and 5 bases, in that order; junction bases with no gene match: 7. The CDR3 DNA follows: TGCAGCGTTGCTGCAGGGGGTATGGAGACCCAGTACTTC. The encoded protein is CSVAAGGMETQYF. The whole variable domain, filled in from reference TRBV29-1 and TRBJ2-5, reads SAVISQKPSRDICQRGTSLTIQCQVDSQVTMMFWYRQQPGQSLTLIATANQGSEATYESGFVIDKFPISRPNLTFSTLTVSNMSPEDSSIYLCSVAAGGMETQYFGPGTRLLVL.

This clonotype has more than one count but fewer than ten. The chain employs TRBV5-1 and TRBJ2-3; 7 bases line up with TRBD1. CDR3 length: 14 residues. Per the germline V gene, CDR1 is SGHRS and CDR2 is YFSETQ. J lost 0 bases, V lost 5 bases, and 3 bases had no gene match. The CDR3 DNA follows: TGCGCCAGCAGAGTGACAGGGAGCACAGATACGCAGTATTTT. Amino acid sequence: CASRVTGSTDTQYF.

On this clonotype: Mismatch with germline at one junction end may stem from a read error. The V and J genes are TRBV12-3 or TRBV12-4 and TRBJ1-4; D gene uncertain. CDR3 size: 12 residues. For the CDR3, the DNA is TGTGCCAGCAGCAACCAAGCGGGAGTTCAGGTTTTT. It encodes CASSNQAGVQVF.

This sequence joins TRBV12-3 or TRBV12-4 and TRBJ2-2; D is perhaps TRBD1 (6 bases). The CDR3 sequence is 15 residues long. Trimming removed 6 bases at V and 4 bases at J, with 15 bases between. This CDR3 reads CASSRTGIGTGELFF. The CDR3 DNA reads TGTGCCAGCAGCCGCACAGGGATCGGCACCGGGGAGCTGTTTTTT.

V gene TRBV20-1 combines with J gene TRBJ2-3; 9 bases map to TRBD2. The ends lost 5 bases at V and 0 bases at J; junction bases unmatched: 6. The CDR3 has 15 amino acids. Germline V lookup: CDR1 DFQATT, CDR2 SNEGSKA (reference sequence). For the CDR3, the DNA is TGCAGTGCTGTTAATAGCGGGGGAAGCACAGATACGCAGTATTTT. Protein product: CSAVNSGGSTDTQYF.

There are many counts of this clonotype. This chain joins TRBV5-1 and TRBJ2-5, with 9 bases aligning to TRBD1. The germline gives CDR1 SGHRS, CDR2 YFSETQ. The CDR3 has 16 amino acids. Unmatched junction bases numbered 8, after V lost 4 bases and J lost 1 base. The CDR3 bases are TGCGCCAGCAGCATCGGACAGGGGCTTCGCCAAGAGACCCAGTACTTC. Translation: CASSIGQGLRQETQYF.

This clonotype was detected a few times. This rearrangement joins TRBV11-2 to TRBJ2-3, with a weak D call TRBD1 (6 bases). V lost 5 bases and J 0 bases, leaving 12 bases between the germline ends. Germline loops: CDR1 SGHAT, CDR2 FQNNGV. This CDR3 spans 15 amino acids. CDR3 in DNA: TGTGCCAGCAGCCGCCGGACAGCTAGCACAGATACGCAGTATTTT. Translated: CASSRRTASTDTQYF. The whole variable domain, remainder taken from reference TRBV11-2 and TRBJ2-3, is EAGVAQSPRYKIIEKRQSVAFWCNPISGHATLYWYQQILGQGPKLLIQFQNNGVVDDSQLPKDRFSAERLKGVDSTLKIQPAKLEDSAVYLCASSRRTASTDTQYFGPGTRLTVL.

There are many counts of this clonotype. The J gene is TRBJ1-5, the V gene TRBV20-1, with TRBD1 matching over 7 bases. V lost 6 bases, J lost 7 bases, and 6 bases stayed unmatched. Germline V CDR1 and CDR2: DFQATT, SNEGSKA (reference sequence). This CDR3 contains 12 residues. Here the CDR3 DNA reads TGCAGTGCAAGGGACAGAGGGCAGCCCCAGCATTTT. This translates into CSARDRGQPQHF.